Sequencing of this TCR beta chain was carried out in a study of shared clonotypes between healthy human individuals (TCRdb year 2020). Broadly, across the study: The cohort comprised a couple of women and three men aged 18 to 49 years. Different laboratories and diverse techniques were used to prepare libraries and sequence TCR repertoires, to increase sequencing depth and limit assay-specific biases. Per donor, leukapheresis produced somewhere between about 0.9 and 9 billion PBMCs. For each donor, three plates each were used for CD4 naive and CD4 memory, two plates were used for CD8 naive, and one plate was used for CD8 memory. To estimate repertoire size and how much clonotypes are shared between individuals, the study performed deep sequencing of blood TCR repertoires from roughly five healthy adults. Study-wide findings and limitations: Sampling was limited to blood, and TCR repertoires in tissue likely differ from TCR repertoires in blood. Naive subsets generally had larger estimated clonotype richness than memory subsets. The genetic and exposure-history diversity represented was limited by the small number of donors. Sharing across four donors was observed for about 5% of naive CD4, 3% to 3.5% of naive CD8, 2.3% of memory CD4, and around 0.44% of memory CD8 clonotypes. Higher generation probabilities were observed for clonotypes shared by all four sorted-subset donors than for non-shared clonotypes. Even with the large sequencing depth, rarefaction of the sorted-subset datasets indicated that sequencing was incomplete. Based on pairwise subsampling, the degree of clonotype sharing among donors was expected to be affected by sequencing depth.

Its CDR3 holds 12 amino acids, cysteine through phenylalanine. Of the read, only the CDR3 DNA is kept; its 36 bases are in frame from base 1. Trimming removed 5 bases from V and 9 bases from J, leaving 11 bases between the germline ends. Reading the germline V gene gives CDR1 SGHDN and CDR2 FVKESK. Donors were healthy HIV-negative adults with no recently reported acute infections or vaccinations. Every donor was a Caucasian adult living in Nashville, Tennessee, USA. CD4+ T cells were enriched by magnetic negative selection; naive cells were then positively selected on CD45RA, and the negative fraction formed the memory subset. Blood was obtained by leukapheresis, after which PBMCs were separated by Ficoll-Histopaque density gradient centrifugation and cryopreserved in liquid nitrogen vapor phase. Analytical flow cytometry was used to check the purity and quantity of every magnetically sorted T cell population. From each sorted fraction, genomic DNA was isolated and quantified by UV absorbance on a Nanodrop 2000c.

Of note for this clone: Its cognate antigen has yet to be identified. The sample holds no much larger clone one base away, and base qualities are not on file.

Using the deep immunoSEQ assay, TCR CDR3 regions were amplified from genomic DNA by multiplex PCR. For each cell subset, the extracted genomic DNA was distributed evenly across all wells of several immunoSEQ 96-well plates, and each plate served as one replicate. For sorted subsets, each replicate PCR was loaded with approximately 0.2 ug genomic DNA, equivalent to 30,000 or so T cell genomes. The purified libraries were quantified using a Qubit 3.0 fluorometer, sized with a Bioanalyzer 2100, and then quantified again using the KAPA Library Quantification kit. Every immunoSEQ 96-well plate was sequenced on a dedicated single-read 150-cycle Illumina NextSeq 550 flow cell. As for the original processing: Because the immunoSEQ output held only junctional sequences and lacked quality scores, the filtering could not match the filtering applied to full-length reads. Sequences were annotated with PyIR, a Python wrapper for IgBLAST v1.9, and V/J genes and CDR3 were assigned using IMGT germline references. Any read was removed if the V/J assignment was weak (E-value above 1e-6), the CDR3 was missing, or the read contained stop codons, out-of-frame junctions, or ambiguous translated residues. V3J clonotypes were defined as sequences sharing an identical inferred V gene, J gene, and CDR3 amino acid sequence. Percentage overlap between repertoires was computed as shared unique clonotypes divided by the size of the smaller repertoire. Richness of each repertoire was evaluated using RTK rarefaction, the Chao1 estimator, and Recon v2.1 estimates of unobserved clonotypes. Generation probabilities were computed with OLGA for all TCRbeta clonotypes obtained by the gDNA method from several donors. Imported from immuneACCESS, the table was reduced by TCRdb to in-frame sequences with V and J called. These copies leave out some clones; in studies compared against another copy, an unresolved V gene accounts for under half, and the cause of the remainder is not known. That table furnishes V, J and clone size, whereas the DNA furnished D and trimming. Across this sample there are some 2,500,000 clones, with around 90% seen only once. The biggest ten clones account for around 0.4% of the sample.

Specimen: naive CD4+ T cells from PBMCs. Taken with the paper, the label for cell subset or site translates to: CD45RA+ positively selected. The clonotype was recovered from a man between 18 and 35 years old in good health. Some clones in this sample may be carry-over from other donors' samples. The V and J segments used are TRBV14 and TRBJ1-5; no D gene call is confident. The CDR3 region: CASSIALWPQHF. The DNA reads TGTGCCAGCAGCATAGCCTTGTGGCCCCAGCATTTT.